Listed below are T cell receptor beta chains from one sample, sequenced in a study of T cells in Graves' hyperthyroidism and ophthalmopathy. One entry per CDR3 protein results from TCRdb running MiXCR on the multiplex PCR reads. The sample has roughly 380,000 distinct CDR3 sequences; over 11% are singletons. Sequenced: blood. These receptors all stem from an older woman with Graves' hyperthyroidism. CDR3s include the opening cysteine and the closing phenylalanine or tryptophan. A D gene is named only where the DNA matches it firmly. Some rows have no size entry. The others give once, few or many, or a class for an expanded clone.

D	V	size	J	CDR3	DNA
.	TRBV6-6	.	TRBJ2-1	CASSYGEDEQFF	TGTGCCAGCAGTTACGGGGAGGATGAGCAGTTCTTC
TRBD2	TRBV2	many	TRBJ2-1	CASSETEGGRGFF	TGTGCCAGCAGTGAAACGGAAGGCGGGAGGGGGTTCTTC
TRBD2	TRBV15	.	TRBJ2-5	CATSRVGGKETQYF	TGTGCCACCAGCAGAGTGGGAGGGAAGGAGACCCAGTACTTC
.	TRBV9	.	TRBJ1-3	CASSVAGTPAGNTIYF	TGTGCCAGCAGCGTAGCCGGGACCCCCGCTGGAAACACCATATATTTT
.	TRBV2	many	TRBJ2-7	CASTLTVIEQYF	TGTGCCAGCACATTGACGGTGATCGAGCAGTACTTC
.	TRBV24-1	many	TRBJ2-1	CATSGWVDNEQFF	TGTGCCACCAGTGGTTGGGTAGACAATGAGCAGTTCTTC
.	TRBV12-5	many	TRBJ1-2	CASGPWGNYGYTF	TGTGCTAGTGGCCCTTGGGGGAACTATGGCTACACCTTC
.	TRBV29-1	few	TRBJ2-5	CSVGRGGPQETQYF	TGCAGCGTAGGGAGGGGGGGCCCCCAAGAGACCCAGTACTTC
TRBD1	TRBV19	many	TRBJ1-2	CASRDRVGYGYTF	TGTGCCAGTAGGGACAGGGTGGGCTATGGCTACACCTTC
.	TRBV5-8	many	TRBJ2-2	CASSSWWGGELFF	TGTGCCAGCAGCTCTTGGTGGGGCGGGGAGCTGTTTTTT
.	TRBV12-5	many	TRBJ2-7	CASGQQRFEDEQYF	TGTGCTAGTGGTCAACAGCGTTTTGAGGACGAGCAGTACTTC
TRBD1	TRBV4-1	many	TRBJ1-1	CASSQVLVGQGRSEAFF	TGCGCCAGCAGCCAAGTCTTAGTTGGACAGGGAAGGAGTGAAGCTTTCTTT
TRBD1	TRBV12-3/TRBV12-4	few	TRBJ2-5	CASRTTGGETQYF	TGTGCCAGCAGAACGACAGGGGGAGAGACCCAGTACTTC
TRBD1	TRBV27	many	TRBJ1-1	CASTRTGGSTEAFF	TGTGCCAGCACTCGGACAGGGGGTTCCACTGAAGCTTTCTTT
.	TRBV7-9	.	TRBJ1-4	CASSARDSQGREKLFF	TGTGCCAGCAGCGCCCGGGACTCTCAAGGCCGGGAAAAACTGTTTTTT
.	TRBV11-3	.	TRBJ1-4	CASSSRQINEKLFF	TGTGCCAGCAGCTCCAGACAGATTAATGAAAAACTGTTTTTT
.	TRBV29-1	once	TRBJ1-3	CSFASGDGNTIYF	TGCAGCTTTGCGTCGGGGGATGGAAACACCATATATTTT
TRBD1	TRBV9	.	TRBJ1-3	CASSEGQGVPGNTIYF	TGTGCCAGCAGCGAAGGACAGGGGGTCCCTGGAAACACCATATATTTT
.	TRBV11-2	few	TRBJ2-2	CASSNVRRGRAGELFF	TGTGCCAGCAGTAACGTGAGGCGGGGAAGGGCCGGGGAGCTGTTTTTT
TRBD2	TRBV2	many	TRBJ2-5	CATSTSGRAETQYF	TGTGCCACTTCAACTAGCGGGAGGGCAGAGACCCAGTACTTC
.	TRBV6-2/TRBV6-3	many	TRBJ1-5	CASSYLDFGNQPQHF	TGTGCCAGCAGTTACTTGGATTTTGGGAATCAGCCCCAGCATTTT
TRBD1	TRBV7-9	few	TRBJ2-7	CASSSPGQGGIHEQYF	TGTGCCAGCAGCAGCCCGGGACAGGGGGGAATCCACGAGCAGTACTTC
.	TRBV3-1	many	TRBJ2-7	CASSQGWTSSYEQYF	TGTGCCAGCAGCCAAGGGTGGACCTCCTCCTACGAGCAGTACTTC